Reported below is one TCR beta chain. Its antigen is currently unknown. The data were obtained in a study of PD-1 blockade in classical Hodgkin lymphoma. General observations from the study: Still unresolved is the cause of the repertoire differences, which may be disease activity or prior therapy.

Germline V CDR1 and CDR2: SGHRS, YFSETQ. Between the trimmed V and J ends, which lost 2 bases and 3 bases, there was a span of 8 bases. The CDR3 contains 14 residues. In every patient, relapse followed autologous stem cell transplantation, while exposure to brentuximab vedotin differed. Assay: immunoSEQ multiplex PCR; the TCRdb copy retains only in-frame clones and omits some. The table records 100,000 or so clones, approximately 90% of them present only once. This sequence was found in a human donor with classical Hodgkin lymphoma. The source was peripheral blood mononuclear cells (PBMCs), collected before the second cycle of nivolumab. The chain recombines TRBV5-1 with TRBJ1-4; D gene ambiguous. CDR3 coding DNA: TGCGCCAGCAGCTTCGGACGGCCTAATGAAAAACTGTTTTTT. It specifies CASSFGRPNEKLFF.